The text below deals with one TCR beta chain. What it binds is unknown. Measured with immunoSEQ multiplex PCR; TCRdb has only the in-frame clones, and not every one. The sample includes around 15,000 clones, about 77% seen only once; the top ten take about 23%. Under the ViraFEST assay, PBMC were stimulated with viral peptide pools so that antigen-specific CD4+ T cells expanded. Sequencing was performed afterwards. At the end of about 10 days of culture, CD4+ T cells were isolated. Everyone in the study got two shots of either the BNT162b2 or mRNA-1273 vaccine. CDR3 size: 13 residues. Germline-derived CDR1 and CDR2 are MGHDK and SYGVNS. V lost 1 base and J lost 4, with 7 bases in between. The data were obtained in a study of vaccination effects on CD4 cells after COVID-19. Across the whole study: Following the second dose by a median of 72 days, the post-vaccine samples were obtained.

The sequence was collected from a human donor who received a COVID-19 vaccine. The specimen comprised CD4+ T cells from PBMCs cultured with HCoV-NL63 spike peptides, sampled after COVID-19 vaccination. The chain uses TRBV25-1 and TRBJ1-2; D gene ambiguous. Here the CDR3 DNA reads TGTGCCAGCAGTGAATTCGGTCGCTATGGCTACACCTTC. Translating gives CASSEFGRYGYTF.